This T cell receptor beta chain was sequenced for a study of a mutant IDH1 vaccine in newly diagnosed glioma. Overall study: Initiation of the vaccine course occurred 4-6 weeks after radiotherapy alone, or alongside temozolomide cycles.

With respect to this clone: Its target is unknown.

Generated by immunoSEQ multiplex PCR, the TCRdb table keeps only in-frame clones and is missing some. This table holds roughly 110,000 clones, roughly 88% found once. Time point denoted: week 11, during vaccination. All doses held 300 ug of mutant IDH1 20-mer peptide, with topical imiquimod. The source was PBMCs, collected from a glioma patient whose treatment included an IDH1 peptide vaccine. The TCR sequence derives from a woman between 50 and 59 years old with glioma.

The CDR3 DNA is TGTGCCAGCAGGAGTAACAGGGAGGATTATGGCTACACCTTC. Protein sequence: CASRSNREDYGYTF. V gene TRBV27 combines with J gene TRBJ1-2, with D possibly matching TRBD1 (6 bases). The length of the CDR3 is 14 residues. Germline V gene lookup returns CDR1 MNHEY and CDR2 SMNVEV (reference sequence). Between the trimmed V and J ends, which lost 6 bases and 5 bases, there was a span of 16 bases.